One and the same sample provided the 30 T cell receptor beta chains below, sequenced in a study of Ad26.COV2.S vaccination and SARS-CoV-2 variants. TCRdb's copy holds only in-frame clones and misses some; the assay was immunoSEQ multiplex PCR. Of about 350,000 clones in the sample, approximately 84% are singletons; the top ten hold 3.3%. Treatment reported: roughly 20 received Ad26.COV2.S at low or high dose, single or two shots; roughly five received placebo; per-sample allocation not given. Sampling was done on day 63 after the first vaccine or placebo injection. This sample comprised peripheral blood, obtained in a trial of Ad26.COV2.S vaccine versus placebo. All receptors derive from a person between 18 and 65 years old who received the Ad26.COV2.S COVID-19 vaccine or a placebo.

CDR3 nucleotides: TGTGCCAGCAGCTTTAAAAGGCTAGAAGTTGCCGGGGAGCTGTTTTTT. It is translated as CASSFKRLEVAGELFF. J is TRBJ2-2 and V is TRBV7-2; the D is unclear. The CDR3 totals 16 residues. Germline values: CDR1 SGHTA, CDR2 FQGNSA. V was trimmed by 3 bases and J by 6 bases, leaving 17 bases between them.

The genes are TRBV4-1 and TRBJ2-3; TRBD1 is a possible D gene (6 bases). V lost 4 bases and J 4 bases, leaving 15 bases between the germline ends. The CDR3 totals 15 residues. Per the germline V gene, CDR1 is MGHRA and CDR2 is YSYEKL. DNA for the CDR3: TGCGCCAGCAGCCCTCAGACAGGTAAAGCAGATACGCAGTATTTT. This encodes CASSPQTGKADTQYF.

This clone was found once. This rearrangement joins TRBV4-1 to TRBJ1-5, with D tentatively TRBD1 (6 bases). Germline CDR1 and CDR2: MGHRA and YSYEKL. Trimming removed 2 bases from V and 1 base from J, with 9 bases in between. CDR3 length: 15 residues. Here the CDR3 DNA reads TGCGCCAGCAGCCAAAGAACAGGGAGCAATCAGCCCCAGCATTTT. It encodes CASSQRTGSNQPQHF.

V and J are TRBV19 and TRBJ1-2, with a possible D match to TRBD1 (6 bases). CDR1 LNHDA and CDR2 SQIVND come from the germline V gene (reference sequence). V was shortened by 0 bases and J by 4 bases, with 6 bases between the two germline ends. The CDR3 contains 13 residues. The CDR3 sequence: CASSIEDSYGYTF. CDR3 DNA sequence: TGTGCCAGTAGTATAGAGGACAGCTATGGCTACACCTTC. The full variable domain, its missing parts supplied by reference TRBV19 and TRBJ1-2, is DGGITQSPKYLFRKEGQNVTLSCEQNLNHDAMYWYRQDPGQGLRLIYYSQIVNDFQKGDIAEGYSVSREKKESFPLTVTSAQKNPTAFYLCASSIEDSYGYTFGSGTRLTVV.

Concerning this clone itself: At the DNA level, this CDR3 is encoded by other sequences in the same sample as well. The J gene is TRBJ1-5, the V gene TRBV19; D gene ambiguous. V was clipped by 0 bases and J by 0 bases, with 6 bases between them. The germline gives CDR1 LNHDA, CDR2 SQIVND (reference sequence). CDR3 length: 15 residues. CDR3 coding DNA: TGTGCCAGTAGTATAGAAGGGAATAGCAATCAGCCCCAGCATTTT. Translating gives CASSIEGNSNQPQHF.

The rearrangement uses TRBV5-8 and TRBJ2-2; D may be TRBD1 or TRBD2 (5 bases each). There are 16 residues in the CDR3. The V gene lost 3 bases and the J gene lost 0 bases, with 12 bases spanning the gap. The germline V gene encodes CDR1 SGHTS and CDR2 YDEGEE. CDR3 nucleotides: TGTGCCAGCAGCTGGGGGACCTCCGCGAACACCGGGGAGCTGTTTTTT. It specifies CASSWGTSANTGELFF.

The chain joins TRBV4-1 to TRBJ2-1; 11 bases line up with TRBD1. The CDR3 sequence is 15 residues long. V lost 3 bases and J lost 10; bases outside the gene matches: 8. CDR1 MGHRA and CDR2 YSYEKL come from the germline V gene. CDR3 protein: CASSQGTGGLREQFF. CDR3 sequence (DNA): TGCGCCAGCAGCCAGGGGACAGGGGGACTCCGCGAGCAGTTCTTC.

The chain recombines TRBV5-4 with TRBJ2-1, with 7 nucleotides matching TRBD2. The J segment lost 2 bases and the V segment lost 6 bases, leaving 11 bases of the junction unmatched. The V gene's germline CDR1 is SGHNT and CDR2 YYREEE (reference sequence). The CDR3 runs 16 residues. The CDR3 DNA follows: TGTGCCAGCACCGCCTACCCCGGGACTACCTACAATGAGCAGTTCTTC. It yields the protein CASTAYPGTTYNEQFF.

The genes are TRBV18 and TRBJ1-4; TRBD1 is a possible D gene (6 bases). The ends were cut back, 3 bases at V and 4 bases at J, with 12 bases in the middle. Per germline, CDR1 KGHSH and CDR2 LQKENI. The CDR3 runs to 15 residues. The CDR3 spells CASSPRGGDNEKLFF. CDR3 nucleotides: TGTGCCAGCTCACCTCGAGGGGGGGATAATGAAAAACTGTTTTTT.

The chain carries TRBV28 and TRBJ2-7, with 15 bases fitting TRBD2. The length of the CDR3 is 15 residues. Germline V gene lookup returns CDR1 MDHEN and CDR2 SYDVKM. V dropped 5 bases and J dropped 4; count of bases not matched to a gene: 3. This chain's CDR3 is CASSLGLAGGYEQYF. The CDR3 bases are TGTGCCAGCAGTCTTGGACTAGCGGGAGGGTACGAGCAGTACTTC.

This clone was seen once. V usage is TRBV18 and J usage is TRBJ1-1; 7 nucleotides match TRBD1. In germline, CDR1 is KGHSH, CDR2 LQKENI. The CDR3 totals 13 residues. J gave up 10 bases and V 0 bases, and 5 bases lay outside the gene matches. Here the CDR3 reads CASSPPGPGGAFF. CDR3 DNA: TGTGCCAGCTCACCACCGGGACCAGGGGGAGCTTTCTTT.

J is TRBJ1-2 and V is TRBV10-3; possible D gene TRBD1, 5 bases. This CDR3 comprises 12 residues. The V end lost 7 bases, the J end lost 3 bases, and 9 bases lay between the germline ends. CDR1 is ENHRY and CDR2 is SYGVKD in the germline V gene. DNA for the CDR3: TGTGCCATCATGGTAGGGGACTATGGCTACACCTTC. Its translation: CAIMVGDYGYTF.

The chain has TRBV14 and TRBJ2-7, with D possibly TRBD1 on 6 matching bases. The ends were cut back, 3 bases at V and 5 bases at J, with 11 bases in the middle. The length of the CDR3 is 13 residues. The V gene's germline CDR1 is SGHDN and CDR2 FVKESK. In DNA form, the CDR3 reads TGTGCCAGCAGCCAGGATGCAGGGGACGAGCAGTACTTC. The encoded protein is CASSQDAGDEQYF.

The chain joins TRBV3-1 (or the pseudogene TRBV3-2) to TRBJ2-7; D remains ambiguous. The germline CDR1 and CDR2 sequences are LGHDT and YNNKEL (reference sequence). Trimming shortened V by 0 bases and J by 5 bases, and 8 bases separated the two germline ends. CDR3 size: 13 residues. Here the CDR3 reads CASSQEAPDEQYF. The CDR3 nucleotides read TGTGCCAGCAGCCAAGAGGCCCCCGACGAGCAGTACTTC.

V gene TRBV18 combines with J gene TRBJ2-5, with no clear D. The CDR3 consists of 15 residues. The V gene's germline CDR1 is KGHSH and CDR2 LQKENI. The V end lost 0 bases, the J end lost 1 base, and 9 bases lay between the germline ends. Here the CDR3 reads CASSPPWSSQETQYF. In nucleotides, the CDR3 is TGTGCCAGCTCACCACCGTGGTCCAGCCAAGAGACCCAGTACTTC. The whole variable domain, filled in from reference TRBV18 and TRBJ2-5, reads NAGVMQNPRHLVRRRGQEARLRCSPMKGHSHVYWYRQLPEEGLKFMVYLQKENIIDESGMPKERFSAEFPKEGPSILRIQQVVRGDSAAYFCASSPPWSSQETQYFGPGTRLLVL.

This rearrangement joins TRBV19 to TRBJ1-6; D gene uncertain. The CDR3 extends over 16 amino acids. Germline loops: CDR1 LNHDA, CDR2 SQIVND (reference sequence). Trimming took 9 bases from V and 8 from J, leaving 23 bases between them. The CDR3 nucleotides are TGTGCCAGCACCCTAGGCCGGGCAGCGAATGATTCACCCCTCCACTTT. It translates to CASTLGRAANDSPLHF.

The chain has TRBV4-3 and TRBJ2-1; 8 bases fit TRBD2. CDR1 and CDR2 (germline): LGHNA, YSLEER. Germline trimming cut 4 bases from V and 0 bases from J; bases unmatched to any gene: 11. The CDR3 extends over 18 amino acids. CDR3 amino acids: CASSPTGGEISSYNEQFF. DNA of the CDR3: TGCGCCAGCAGCCCGACCGGGGGGGAGATCAGCTCCTACAATGAGCAGTTCTTC.

The genes are TRBV27 and TRBJ2-7; D may be TRBD1 (6 bases). The CDR3 runs 15 residues. With 3 bases removed from V and 3 bases from J, the gap between germline ends came to 15 bases. Germline CDR1 MNHEY, CDR2 SMNVEV (reference sequence). The chain's CDR3 is CASSFLRDTGYEQYF. CDR3 coding DNA: TGTGCCAGCAGTTTTCTCCGGGACACGGGCTACGAGCAGTACTTC.

The table lists this clone with a few counts. The rearrangement links TRBV3-1 (or the pseudogene TRBV3-2) to TRBJ1-4; no firm D call. The CDR3 contains 17 residues. Between the trimmed V and J ends, which lost 2 bases and 5 bases, there was a span of 18 bases. Germline CDR1 and CDR2: LGHDT and YNNKEL (reference sequence). In DNA form, the CDR3 reads TGTGCCAGCAGCCAACCCGCCGGCAGGCGGCGGAATGAAAAACTGTTTTTT. Translated, it gives CASSQPAGRRRNEKLFF.

The J gene is TRBJ2-2, the V gene TRBV6-5, with a tentative D call TRBD1 (5 bases). The V and J ends lost 9 bases and 3 bases respectively, with 17 bases between them. The length of the CDR3 is 15 residues. CDR1 is MNHEY and CDR2 is SVGAGI in the germline V gene. The CDR3 DNA sequence: TGTGCCAGTGGTCTCAGGGCACATCACACCGGGGAGCTGTTTTTT. Residues: CASGLRAHHTGELFF.

This sequence joins TRBV18 and TRBJ2-2; the match to TRBD1 covers 7 bases. Germline CDR1 is KGHSH and CDR2 is LQKENI. V shed 0 bases, J shed 3 bases, and the junction held 7 bases outside the gene matches. The CDR3 length is 17 residues. The CDR3 DNA sequence: TGTGCCAGCTCACCACCGGGAAGGGGGCGCGACACCGGGGAGCTGTTTTTT. Amino acids: CASSPPGRGRDTGELFF.

The chain links TRBV7-2 to TRBJ2-3; weak D call: TRBD2 (7 bases). Trimming cost V 3 bases and J 4 bases, with 11 bases left between them. The CDR3 length is 14 residues. Germline V gene lookup returns CDR1 SGHTA and CDR2 FQGNSA. CDR3 sequence: CASSLGGLSDTQYF. Written as DNA, the CDR3 is TGTGCCAGCAGCTTGGGGGGGCTCTCAGATACGCAGTATTTT.

The CDR3 coding sequence is TGTGCCAGTAGCCGGCGGCAGGGGAGCTCCTACGAGCAGTACTTC. Amino acid sequence: CASSRRQGSSYEQYF. The chain combines TRBV19 with TRBJ2-7; D possibly corresponds to TRBD1 (6 bases). The CDR3 totals 15 residues. Per the germline V gene, CDR1 is LNHDA and CDR2 is SQIVND (reference sequence). Trimming shortened V by 6 bases and J by 0 bases, and 15 bases separated the two germline ends.

The CDR3 loop is CASSRQVNYGYTF. The CDR3 DNA reads as TGCGCCAGCAGCCGACAGGTTAACTATGGCTACACCTTC. This chain uses TRBV5-1 with TRBJ1-2; possibly TRBD1 for D (6 bases). V lost 4 bases and J lost 1, with 8 bases in between. The CDR3 totals 13 residues. The germline V gene has CDR1 SGHRS and CDR2 YFSETQ.

The V gene is TRBV15, the J gene TRBJ2-5, with a weak D call TRBD1 (5 bases). V was trimmed by 1 base and J by 5 bases, leaving 17 bases between them. Per the germline V gene, CDR1 is LNHNV and CDR2 is YYDKDF (reference sequence). There are 16 residues in the CDR3. CDR3 nucleotides: TGTGCCACCAGCAGAGGCACCCCGGCAGGGTTGGAGACCCAGTACTTC. It encodes CATSRGTPAGLETQYF.

The chain employs TRBV10-2 and TRBJ1-1; tentative D call: TRBD1 (6 bases). The CDR3 is 15 residues long. The V and J ends lost 6 bases and 1 base respectively, with 15 bases between them. Germline CDR1 and CDR2: WSHSY and SAAADI. This CDR3 is CASSKSWTENTEAFF. For the CDR3, the DNA is TGCGCCAGCAGCAAGAGCTGGACAGAGAACACTGAAGCTTTCTTT.

There are a few counts of this clone. The chain is built from TRBV2 and TRBJ2-7; TRBD1 agrees at 8 bases. This CDR3 has 13 residues. Trimming removed 1 base from V and 4 bases from J; junction bases left unmatched: 0. CDR1 SNHLY and CDR2 FYNNEI come from the germline V gene. The CDR3 sequence: CASSEGTGYEQYF. CDR3 coding DNA: TGTGCCAGCAGTGAAGGGACAGGGTACGAGCAGTACTTC.

The chain uses TRBV19 and TRBJ2-1; D might be TRBD1 or TRBD2, each matching 5 bases. V lost 4 bases, J lost 0 bases, and 13 bases lay in between. The germline gives CDR1 LNHDA, CDR2 SQIVND (reference sequence). The CDR3 totals 16 residues. This CDR3 reads CASSNPRGLSYNEQFF. As DNA, the CDR3 is TGTGCCAGTAGTAATCCCCGGGGCCTCTCCTACAATGAGCAGTTCTTC.

The V call is TRBV9, the J call TRBJ1-3; possible D gene TRBD1, 6 bases. Trimming removed 4 bases from V and 4 bases from J, with 12 bases in between. The CDR3 loop spans 14 amino acids. Germline V gene sequence: CDR1 SGDLS, CDR2 YYNGEE. DNA of the CDR3: TGTGCCAGCAGCAGACAGGAGGCGGGAAACACCATATATTTT. Translating gives CASSRQEAGNTIYF.

This clone was seen just once. This chain connects TRBV3-1 (or the pseudogene TRBV3-2) to TRBJ1-1; perhaps TRBD1 as D (5 bases). The CDR3 length is 14 residues. Germline CDR1 and CDR2: LGHDT and YNNKEL (reference sequence). V was clipped by 4 bases and J by 5 bases, with 14 bases between them. CDR3 in amino acids: CASSPQGGGTEAFF. The CDR3 DNA reads TGTGCCAGCAGCCCGCAGGGAGGTGGGACTGAAGCTTTCTTT.